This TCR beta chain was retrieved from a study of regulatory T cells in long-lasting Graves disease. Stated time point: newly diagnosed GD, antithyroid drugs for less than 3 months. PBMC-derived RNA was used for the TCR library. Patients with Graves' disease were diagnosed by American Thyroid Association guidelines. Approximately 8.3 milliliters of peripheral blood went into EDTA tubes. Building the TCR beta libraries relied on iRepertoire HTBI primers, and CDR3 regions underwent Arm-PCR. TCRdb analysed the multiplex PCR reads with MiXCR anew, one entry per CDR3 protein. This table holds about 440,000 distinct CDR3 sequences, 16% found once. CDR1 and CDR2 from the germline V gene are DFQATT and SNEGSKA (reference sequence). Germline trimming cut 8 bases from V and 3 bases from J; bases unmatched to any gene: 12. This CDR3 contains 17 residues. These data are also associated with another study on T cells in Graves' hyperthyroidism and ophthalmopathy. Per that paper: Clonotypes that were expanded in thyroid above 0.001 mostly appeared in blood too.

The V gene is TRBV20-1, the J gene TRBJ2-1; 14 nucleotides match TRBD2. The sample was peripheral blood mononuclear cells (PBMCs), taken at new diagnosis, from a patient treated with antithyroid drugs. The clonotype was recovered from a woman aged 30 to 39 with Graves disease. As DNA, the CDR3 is TGCAGTACCCCTTCCGGGACTAGCGGGAGATACTACAATGAGCAGTTCTTC. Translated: CSTPSGTSGRYYNEQFF.